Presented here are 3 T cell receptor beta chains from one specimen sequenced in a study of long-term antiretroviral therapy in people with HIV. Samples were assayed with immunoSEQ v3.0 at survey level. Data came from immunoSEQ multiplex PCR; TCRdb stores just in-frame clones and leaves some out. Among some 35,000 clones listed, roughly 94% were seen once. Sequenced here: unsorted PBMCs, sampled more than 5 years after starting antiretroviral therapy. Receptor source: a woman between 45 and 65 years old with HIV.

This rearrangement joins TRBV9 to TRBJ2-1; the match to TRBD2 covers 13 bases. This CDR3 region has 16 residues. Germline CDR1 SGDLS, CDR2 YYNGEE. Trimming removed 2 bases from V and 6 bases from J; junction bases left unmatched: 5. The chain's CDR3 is CASSVPLAGGLNEQFF. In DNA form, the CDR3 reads TGTGCCAGCAGCGTCCCACTAGCGGGGGGGCTCAATGAGCAGTTCTTC.

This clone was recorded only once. The CDR3 here is CASSDPGGWETQYF. The CDR3 region has the DNA TGTGCCAGCAGCGATCCAGGGGGCTGGGAGACCCAGTACTTC. This chain links TRBV11-2 with TRBJ2-5; 8 bases match TRBD1. The CDR3 runs to 14 residues. CDR1 and CDR2 (germline): SGHAT, FQNNGV. The ends lost 5 bases at V and 5 bases at J; junction bases unmatched: 7.

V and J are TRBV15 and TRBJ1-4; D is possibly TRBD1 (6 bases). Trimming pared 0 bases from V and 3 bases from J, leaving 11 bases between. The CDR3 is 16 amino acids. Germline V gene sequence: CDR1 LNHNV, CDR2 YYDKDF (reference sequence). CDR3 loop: CATSRDWSGANEKLFF. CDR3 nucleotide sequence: TGTGCCACCAGCAGAGATTGGTCAGGGGCTAATGAAAAACTGTTTTTT.